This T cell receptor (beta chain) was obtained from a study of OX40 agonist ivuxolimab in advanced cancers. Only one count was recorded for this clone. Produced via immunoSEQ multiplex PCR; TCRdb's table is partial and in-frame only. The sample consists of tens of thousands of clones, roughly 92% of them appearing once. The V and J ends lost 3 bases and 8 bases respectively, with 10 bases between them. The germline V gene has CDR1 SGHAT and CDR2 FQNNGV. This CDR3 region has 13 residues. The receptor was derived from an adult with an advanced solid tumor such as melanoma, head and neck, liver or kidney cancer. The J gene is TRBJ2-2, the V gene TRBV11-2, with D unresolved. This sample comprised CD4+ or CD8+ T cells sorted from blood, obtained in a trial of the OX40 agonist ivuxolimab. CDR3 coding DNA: TGTGCCAGCAGCTTTGAAATTTCGGGGGAGCTGTTTTTT. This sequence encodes CASSFEISGELFF.